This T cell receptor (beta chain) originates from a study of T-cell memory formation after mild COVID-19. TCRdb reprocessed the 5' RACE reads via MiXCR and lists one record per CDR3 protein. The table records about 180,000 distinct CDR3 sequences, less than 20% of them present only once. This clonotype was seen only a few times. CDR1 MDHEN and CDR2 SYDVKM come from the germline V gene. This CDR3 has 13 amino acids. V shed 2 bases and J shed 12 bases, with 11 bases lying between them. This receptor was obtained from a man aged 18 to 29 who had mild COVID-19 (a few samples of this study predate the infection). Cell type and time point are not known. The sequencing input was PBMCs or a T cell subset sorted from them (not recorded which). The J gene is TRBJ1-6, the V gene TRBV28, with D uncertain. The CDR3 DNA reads TGTGCCAGCAGTTTAGGTAGTCAGGAACCCCTCCACTTT. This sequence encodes CASSLGSQEPLHF.